Relative to its sample, the clone carrying this T cell receptor (beta chain) is large. Its antigen is not known. V lost 6 bases, J lost 0 bases, and 5 bases stayed unmatched. This CDR3 has 14 amino acids. Germline assignment: CDR1 SQVTM and CDR2 ANQGSEA. This entry belongs to a study of T cell repertoires in aging, cancer and after chemotherapy. Background on the study: Patients with glioblastoma brain tumors were sampled before and after temozolomide-based therapy.

The study, taken as a whole, reports: Age-matched healthy donors had significantly more diverse, less clonal blood TCR repertoires than untreated cancer patients. In healthy donors, age-related TCR diversity loss mainly reflected lost richness.

A mixed TRB-A/B primer pool amplified rearranged TRB by multiplex touch-down PCR. One entry per CDR3 protein, called by TCRdb with MiXCR from the multiplex PCR reads. Of 4,000 to 4,500 distinct CDR3 sequences listed, roughly 24% were seen once; the top ten hold about 14%. Peripheral blood genomic DNA, not sorted cells or RNA, was the template. What was sequenced was blood. The chain carries TRBV29-1 and TRBJ2-5, with 9 bases matching TRBD1. The sequence was obtained from a human donor with a solid tumor. The CDR3 region is CSVPQGANQETQYF. CDR3 nucleotide sequence: TGCAGCGTGCCACAGGGGGCTAACCAAGAGACCCAGTACTTC.